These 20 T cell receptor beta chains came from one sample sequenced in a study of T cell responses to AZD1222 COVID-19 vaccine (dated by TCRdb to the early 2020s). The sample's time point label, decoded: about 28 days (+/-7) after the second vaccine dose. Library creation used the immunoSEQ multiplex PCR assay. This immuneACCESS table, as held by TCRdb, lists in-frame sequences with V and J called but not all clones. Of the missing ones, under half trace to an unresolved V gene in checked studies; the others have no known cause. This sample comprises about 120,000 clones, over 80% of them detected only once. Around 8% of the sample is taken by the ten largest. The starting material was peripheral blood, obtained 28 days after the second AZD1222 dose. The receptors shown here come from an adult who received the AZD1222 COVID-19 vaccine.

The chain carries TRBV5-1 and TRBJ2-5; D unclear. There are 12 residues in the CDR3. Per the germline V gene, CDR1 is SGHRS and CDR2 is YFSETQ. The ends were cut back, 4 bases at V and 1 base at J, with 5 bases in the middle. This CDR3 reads CASSPPQETQYF. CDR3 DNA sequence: TGCGCCAGCAGCCCACCCCAAGAGACCCAGTACTTC.

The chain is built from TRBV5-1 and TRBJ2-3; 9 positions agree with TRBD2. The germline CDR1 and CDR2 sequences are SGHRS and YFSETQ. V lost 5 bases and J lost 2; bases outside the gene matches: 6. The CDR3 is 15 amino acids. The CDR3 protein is CASSHSGGFTDTQYF. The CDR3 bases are TGCGCCAGCAGTCATAGCGGGGGCTTCACAGATACGCAGTATTTT.

CDR3 in amino acids: CASSPPRSSYNEQFF. In DNA form, the CDR3 reads TGTGCCAGCTCACCACCGAGGAGCTCCTACAATGAGCAGTTCTTC. The V gene is TRBV18, the J gene TRBJ2-1; no definite D call. V lost 0 bases, J lost 0 bases, and 6 bases lay in between. Germline CDR1 and CDR2: KGHSH and LQKENI. The CDR3 has 15 residues.

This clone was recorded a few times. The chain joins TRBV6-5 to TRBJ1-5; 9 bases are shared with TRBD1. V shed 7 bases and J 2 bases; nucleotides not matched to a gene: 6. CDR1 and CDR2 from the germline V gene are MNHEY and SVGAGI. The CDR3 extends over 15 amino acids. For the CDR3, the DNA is TGTGCCAGCACATCGGACAGGGGTCGCAATCAGCCCCAGCATTTT. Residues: CASTSDRGRNQPQHF.

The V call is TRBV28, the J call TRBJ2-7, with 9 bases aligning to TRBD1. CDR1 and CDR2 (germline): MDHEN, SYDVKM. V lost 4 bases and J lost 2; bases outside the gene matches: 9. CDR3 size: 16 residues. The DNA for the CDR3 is TGTGCCAGCAGTTCCCCGGGACAGGGAATTGCCTACGAGCAGTACTTC. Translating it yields CASSSPGQGIAYEQYF.

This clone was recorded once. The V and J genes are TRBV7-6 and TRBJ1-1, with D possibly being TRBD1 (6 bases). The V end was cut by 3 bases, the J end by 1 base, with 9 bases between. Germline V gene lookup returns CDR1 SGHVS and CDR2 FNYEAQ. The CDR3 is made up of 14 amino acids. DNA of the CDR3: TGTGCCAGCAGCTTTAGCAGGGGGAACACTGAAGCTTTCTTT. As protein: CASSFSRGNTEAFF. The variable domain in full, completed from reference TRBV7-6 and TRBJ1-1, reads GAGVSQSPRYKVTKRGQDVALRCDPISGHVSLYWYRQALGQGPEFLTYFNYEAQQDKSGLPNDRFSAERPEGSISTLTIQRTEQRDSAMYRCASSFSRGNTEAFFGQGTRLTVV.

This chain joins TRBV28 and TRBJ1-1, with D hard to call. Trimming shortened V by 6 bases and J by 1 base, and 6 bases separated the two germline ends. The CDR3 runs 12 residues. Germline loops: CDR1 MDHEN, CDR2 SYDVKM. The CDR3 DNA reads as TGTGCCAGCAGGTCAGAGAACACTGAAGCTTTCTTT. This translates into CASRSENTEAFF.

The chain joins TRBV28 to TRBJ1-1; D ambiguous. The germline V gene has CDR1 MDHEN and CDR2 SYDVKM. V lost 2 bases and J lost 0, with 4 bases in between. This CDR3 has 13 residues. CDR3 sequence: CASSLDLNTEAFF. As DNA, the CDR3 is TGTGCCAGCAGTTTAGATTTGAACACTGAAGCTTTCTTT. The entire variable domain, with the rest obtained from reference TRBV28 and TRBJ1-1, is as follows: DVKVTQSSRYLVKRTGEKVFLECVQDMDHENMFWYRQDPGLGLRLIYFSYDVKMKEKGDIPEGYSVSREKKERFSLILESASTNQTSMYLCASSLDLNTEAFFGQGTRLTVV.

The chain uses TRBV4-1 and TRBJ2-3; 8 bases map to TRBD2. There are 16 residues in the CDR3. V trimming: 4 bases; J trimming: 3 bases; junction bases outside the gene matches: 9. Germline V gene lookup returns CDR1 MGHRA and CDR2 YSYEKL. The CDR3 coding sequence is TGCGCCAGCAGCCTTGCAAGCGGGAGAAATACAGATACGCAGTATTTT. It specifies CASSLASGRNTDTQYF.

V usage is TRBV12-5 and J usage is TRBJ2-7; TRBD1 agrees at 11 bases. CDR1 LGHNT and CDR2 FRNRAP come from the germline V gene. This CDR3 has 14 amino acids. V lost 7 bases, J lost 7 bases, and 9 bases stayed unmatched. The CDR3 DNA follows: TGTGCTAGTGCCTCGGACAGGGGGCTTCGGGAGCAGTACTTC. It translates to CASASDRGLREQYF.

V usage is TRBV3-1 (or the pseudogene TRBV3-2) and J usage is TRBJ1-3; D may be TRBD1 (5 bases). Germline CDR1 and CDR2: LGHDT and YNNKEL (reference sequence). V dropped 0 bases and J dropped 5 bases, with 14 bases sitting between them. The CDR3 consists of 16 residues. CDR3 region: CASSQDGTRGRNTIYF. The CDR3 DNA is TGTGCCAGCAGCCAAGATGGGACCCGAGGCCGAAACACCATATATTTT.

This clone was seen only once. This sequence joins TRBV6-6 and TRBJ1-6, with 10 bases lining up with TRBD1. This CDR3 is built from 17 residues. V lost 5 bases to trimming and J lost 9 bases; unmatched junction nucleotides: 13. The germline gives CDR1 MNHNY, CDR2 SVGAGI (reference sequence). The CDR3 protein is CASSLPGQGLFTSPLHF. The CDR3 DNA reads TGTGCCAGCAGTCTACCGGGACAGGGGCTGTTTACTTCACCCCTCCACTTT.

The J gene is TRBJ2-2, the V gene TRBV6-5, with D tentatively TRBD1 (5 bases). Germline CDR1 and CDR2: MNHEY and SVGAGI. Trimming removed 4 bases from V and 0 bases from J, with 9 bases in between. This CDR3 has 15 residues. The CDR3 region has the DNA TGTGCCAGCAGTTCCAGGGCGCCGAACACCGGGGAGCTGTTTTTT. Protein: CASSSRAPNTGELFF.

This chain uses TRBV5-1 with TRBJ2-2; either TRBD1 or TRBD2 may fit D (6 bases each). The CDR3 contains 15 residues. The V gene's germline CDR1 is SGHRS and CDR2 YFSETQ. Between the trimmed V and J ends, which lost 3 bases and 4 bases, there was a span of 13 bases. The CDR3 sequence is CASSYAGQATGELFF. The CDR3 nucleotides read TGCGCCAGCAGCTATGCGGGACAAGCCACCGGGGAGCTGTTTTTT.

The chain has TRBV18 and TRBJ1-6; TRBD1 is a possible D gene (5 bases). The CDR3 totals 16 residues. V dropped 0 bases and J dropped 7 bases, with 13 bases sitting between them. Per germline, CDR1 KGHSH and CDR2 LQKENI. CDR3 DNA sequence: TGTGCCAGCTCACCACCCGTCGGGGGTGCGAATTCACCCCTCCACTTT. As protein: CASSPPVGGANSPLHF.

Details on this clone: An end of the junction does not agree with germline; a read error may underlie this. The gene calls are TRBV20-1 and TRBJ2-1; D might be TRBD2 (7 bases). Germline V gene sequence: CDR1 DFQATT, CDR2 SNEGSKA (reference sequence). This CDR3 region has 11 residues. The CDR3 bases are TGTTCTACATTCGGGGGGCGCGAGCAGTTCTTC. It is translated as CSTFGGREQFF.

This CDR3 reads CASSPSNGVNSPLHF. The CDR3 DNA is TGTGCCAGCAGCCCCAGCAATGGGGTTAATTCACCCCTCCACTTT. J is TRBJ1-6 and V is TRBV7-9; D is ambiguous. The V gene lost 5 bases and the J gene lost 6 bases, with 14 bases spanning the gap. CDR1 and CDR2 from the germline V gene are SEHNR and FQNEAQ (reference sequence). The CDR3 spans 15 residues.

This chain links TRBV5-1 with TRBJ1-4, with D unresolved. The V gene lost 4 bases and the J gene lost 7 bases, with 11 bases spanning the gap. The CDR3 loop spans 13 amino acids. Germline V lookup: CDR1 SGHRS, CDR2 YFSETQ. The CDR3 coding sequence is TGCGCCAGCAGCCAAGACCCAGCTGAAAAACTGTTTTTT. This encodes CASSQDPAEKLFF.

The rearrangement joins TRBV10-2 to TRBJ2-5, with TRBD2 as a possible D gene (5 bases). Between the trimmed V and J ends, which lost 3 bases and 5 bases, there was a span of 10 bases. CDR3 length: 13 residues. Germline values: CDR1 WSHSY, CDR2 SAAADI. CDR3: CASSELVGETQYF. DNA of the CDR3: TGCGCCAGCAGTGAACTAGTGGGGGAGACCCAGTACTTC.

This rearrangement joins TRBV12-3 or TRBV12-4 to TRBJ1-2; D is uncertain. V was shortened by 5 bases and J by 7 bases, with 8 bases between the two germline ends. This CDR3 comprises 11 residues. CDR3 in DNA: TGTGCCAGCAGTGGGGTTTTTGGCTACACCTTC. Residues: CASSGVFGYTF.